The present T cell receptor beta chain was sequenced within a study of human T cells and chemical hapten exposure. V was cut by 2 bases and J by 6 bases, with 17 bases left in between. This CDR3 contains 16 residues. Per the germline V gene, CDR1 is MNHNS and CDR2 is SASEGT. Time point in this sample: patch test 1, 2 weeks after DPC sensitization. Treatment in this sample: therapeutic diphenylcyclopropenone sensitization with weekly scalp DPC. TCRdb itself ran the RACE reads through MiXCR, one entry per CDR3 protein. The table shows roughly 70,000 distinct CDR3 sequences, with around 30% occurring only once.

J is TRBJ1-5 and V is TRBV6-1; weak D call: TRBD1 (6 bases). Here the sequenced sample was whole blood, taken in connection with sensitization to the hapten diphenylcyclopropenone (DPC). This receptor was obtained from a middle-aged man with alopecia areata. Some clones in this sample may be carry-over from other donors' samples. CDR3 DNA sequence: TGTGCCAGCAGTGAACAGGGGAATCGAATGAGTCAGCCCCAGCATTTT. Its translation: CASSEQGNRMSQPQHF.